This TCR beta chain is drawn from a study of cytomegalovirus exposure and HLA in healthy donors. General study points: The classifier, whose performance was assessed in both the original and validation cohorts, reportedly diagnosed cytomegalovirus status with high specificity and sensitivity. TCR beta V- and J-gene trimming, according to a later analysis, was linked to a missense DCLRE1C variant. Segments of the TCR beta V type were, in most cases, productive about 90% or about 30% of the time in an earlier analysis.

Both 60 Vbeta primers and 13 Jbeta primers went into the PCR. Repertoires were generated with immunoSEQ multiplex PCR, while TCRdb's copy carries only in-frame clones and drops some. The data contain about 130,000 clones, approximately 80% of them singletons. Comment on this clone: Its matching antigen is unknown.

The material sequenced was PBMCs. The receptor was isolated from a man aged 25-45 years in good health and CMV-seronegative.

Here the CDR3 reads CASSPLWSGANVLTF. The DNA for the CDR3 is TGTGCCAGCAGTCCTCTATGGTCTGGGGCCAACGTCCTGACTTTC. The chain combines TRBV27 with TRBJ2-6; D unresolved. The CDR3 totals 15 residues. Deletions cut 5 bases from V and 1 base from J, with 9 bases between. In germline, CDR1 is MNHEY, CDR2 SMNVEV (reference sequence). Drawing the rest from reference TRBV27 and TRBJ2-6, the complete variable domain is EAQVTQNPRYLITVTGKKLTVTCSQNMNHEYMSWYRQDPGLGLRQIYYSMNVEVTDKGDVPEGYKVSRKEKRNFPLILESPSPNQTSLYFCASSPLWSGANVLTFGAGSRLTVL.